Listed below are T cell receptor beta chains from one sample, sequenced in a study of Tregs in tolerant kidney transplant recipients. Using immunoSEQ multiplex PCR, the repertoire was profiled, and TCRdb retains in-frame clones only, with some absent. The table includes 50,000 or so clones, over 80% detected once. Specimen: CD8+ T cells from blood (PBMCs), collected 24 months after the transplant. The source of these receptors is a human patient who received a combined kidney and bone marrow transplant. The T cells may come from the graft donor. Each CDR3 is given with its conserved first and last residue. The D gene is left open where the match is weak. Expanded clones get a size class; other rows say once, few or many, or leave the size out.

clone_size	j_call	v_call	d_call	cdr3_aa	cdr3_nt
once	TRBJ2-7	TRBV7-6	-	CASSDYSTREQYF	TGTGCCAGCAGCGACTACTCGACACGCGAGCAGTACTTC
-	TRBJ2-3	TRBV19	-	CASSAGITDTQYF	TGTGCCAGTAGTGCGGGAATCACAGATACGCAGTATTTT
once	TRBJ2-7	TRBV6-1	TRBD2	CASCQAGGRQYEQYF	TGTGCCAGCTGCCAGGCGGGAGGTAGACAATACGAGCAGTACTTC
-	TRBJ1-6	TRBV19	-	CASSIIGGGNSPLHF	TGTGCCAGTAGTATAATCGGTGGGGGGAATTCCCCCCTCCACTTT
-	TRBJ1-4	TRBV7-2	-	CASSSEDVFGKLFF	TGTGCCAGCAGCTCCGAGGATGTCTTTGGAAAACTGTTTTTT
-	TRBJ2-1	TRBV19	TRBD2	CASSLLAGGRNEQFF	TGTGCCAGTAGTTTACTAGCGGGGGGGCGAAATGAGCAGTTCTTC
-	TRBJ2-7	TRBV6-5	TRBD2	CASSPGVAGAYEQYF	TGTGCCAGCAGCCCTGGGGTAGCGGGAGCGTACGAGCAGTACTTC
-	TRBJ1-1	TRBV19	-	CASSQVGGGTEAFF	TGTGCCAGTAGTCAAGTGGGGGGAGGCACTGAAGCTTTCTTT
-	TRBJ1-2	TRBV13	-	CASSPGRSGYTF	TGTGCCAGCAGTCCAGGGAGGAGTGGCTACACCTTC
few	TRBJ1-1	TRBV7-9	-	CASSLELRF	TGTGCCAGCAGCTTAGAACTTCGGTTT
-	TRBJ1-3	TRBV4-2	-	CASSWPLSSGNTIYF	TGTGCCAGCAGCTGGCCCCTTTCTTCTGGAAACACCATATATTTT